Detailed here is one T cell receptor beta chain. Its antigen has not been determined. No quality values exist for individual bases; no much larger clone is one base distant. The entry originates in a study of cytomegalovirus exposure and HLA in healthy donors (TCRdb year 2017). In the study overall: An earlier analysis of roughly 500 of the donors reported about 280 Gb of sequence data and 117 million unique TCR beta sequences obtained from roughly 170 million T cells. The genetic ancestry cluster associated with self-reported Caucasian donors included around four fifths of the roughly 380 genotyped donors. The study profiled the T cell repertoires of 550 to 700 subjects by immunosequencing and related them to cytomegalovirus serostatus. Rather than using new phenotypic data, the later analysis identified candidate immune exposures from TCR beta sequences and from how often those sequences occurred across donors. The number of typed donors differed by locus: about 620-640 for A, B, C, DRB1 and DQB1; 500 to 550 for DQA1; 606 for DPA1; and roughly 450 for DPB1. To study patterns of TCR occurrence, a later analysis re-analyzed previously published TCR beta repertoires from 666 donors and added high-resolution HLA genotyping. A separate validation cohort of over a hundred different subjects was used in addition to the roughly 700-subject first cohort. To decide whether each TCR beta V gene segment behaved as functional or pseudogenic, an earlier analysis of some 600 of the donors relied on high-throughput TCR beta sequencing. All discovery cohort repertoires had been generated on a single sequencing platform. A handful of DR-DQ haplotypes were treated as single units for association and clustering because of strong linkage in the cohort. Among around 400 genotyped donors of the cohort, an average of around 220,000 unique TCR beta nucleotide sequences was sequenced per donor, of which roughly 17% were non-productive. Approximately 310 gigabases of sequencing data and approximately 85 million unique TCR sequences were included in an early release covering about 620 HLA-typed donors. High-throughput TCR immunosequencing, statistical association of individual TCRs with disease status, and machine learning were combined to predict cytomegalovirus infection status. Genome-wide SNP genotypes for about three fifths of the 666 donors were used in a later genetic analysis, which treated that subset as a discovery cohort. Donor age, sex, ethnicity and CMV serostatus were collected together with the repertoire data. HLA typing covered class I and class II loci at four-digit resolution. The study aimed to test whether signatures of past pathogen exposure could be identified by cataloging public T cell receptors. General findings and caveats noted by the study authors: Because the 87-base-pair reads could not distinguish some IMGT-functional V segments, including TRBV6-2 and TRBV6-3, those segments were excluded. A further reported finding was that TCR beta sequences accurately predicted the HLA-A and HLA-B alleles for most subjects in the first cohort. In both the original and validation cohorts, the classifier was reported to diagnose cytomegalovirus status with high specificity and sensitivity. Several of the top co-occurrence clusters appeared to be linked to parvovirus B19, influenza, CMV and Epstein-Barr virus, according to a later analysis. Most TCR sequences were seen in very few donors, while some public TCRs were found in many individuals. In a later analysis, HLA-associated TCR beta chains were found to be more clonally expanded and to have lower generation probabilities than equally common non-associated chains. Linkage disequilibrium might explain the correlated functional status among segregating V segments, but an unknown experimental factor could not be excluded. A later genetic analysis reported fewer N-insertions in productive TCRs among donors in an Asian-associated ancestry cluster than the roughly 650-donor mean. Most CMV-associated TCR beta chains appeared to be HLA-restricted in a later analysis, and the HLA associations seemed to be driven largely by CMV exposure. For the cohort, immune exposure information was limited to CMV serostatus. In a later analysis, some 17,000 TCR beta sequences were associated with specific HLA alleles at a false discovery rate of 0.05. V-gene and J-gene trimming of TCR beta chains was associated with a missense DCLRE1C variant in a later genetic analysis, and the association was replicated in an independent cohort. The presence/absence analyses assumed that sequencing depth was roughly uniform across donors, and that assumption may not be true. The study listed 150 to 200 TCR beta chains as associated with cytomegalovirus. Because counts were too low, fewer than 20 rarely observed V segments, including chromosome 9 orphons, were excluded from the earlier analysis of 587 of the donors. A cluster of highly shared sequence variants was judged likely to be a technical artifact of the sequencing pipeline. According to a later analysis, TCR association rates differed among HLA loci, with DRB1 alleles showing the most associated TCRs and HLA-C alleles showing the fewest. In an earlier analysis of 587 of the donors, most TCR beta V segments appeared in productive rearrangements about 87% or about 30% of the time, broadly matching IMGT annotations. It was suggested by the authors that the approach could potentially be generalized to other disease states and immunological phenotypes. The cohort was sequenced for TCR beta chains only, and without alpha or paired-chain data the features that could be detected were limited. Because HLA typing was unavailable for some donors at each locus, only the typed subset was used in association tests. In vitro tests confirmed that a few of the cytomegalovirus-associated TCR beta chains recognize cytomegalovirus antigens. Strong co-occurrence of HLA alleles, especially DR and DQ, made assigning TCR associations to individual alleles difficult.

V loses 0 bases, J loses 5 bases, and the germline ends lie 7 bases apart. Spanning cysteine to phenylalanine, the CDR3 consists of 13 amino acids. Only the CDR3 region is kept as DNA, spanning 39 bases read in frame from base 1. The germline V gene yields SNHLY for CDR1 and FYNNEI for CDR2. Receptor libraries were prepared by the immunoSEQ multiplex PCR assay. The multiplex PCR relied on a mix of 60 forward primers for TCR Vbeta segments and 13 reverse primers for TCR Jbeta segments. Amplification of the CDR3 region of rearranged TCR beta genes was performed with a multiplex PCR assay on genomic DNA. The Illumina HiSeq System was used to sequence the amplified TCR beta libraries as 87-base-pair reads. In the original analysis: A later analysis tallied approximately 87 million unique TCR beta chains across the 666 repertoires, and approximately 9.9 million of those chains were shared by two or more donors. Raw reads were error-corrected and collapsed into unique sequences with a nearest-neighbor algorithm that merged closely related sequences to remove PCR and sequencing errors. Alignment of CDR3 sequences to IMGT reference sequences was used to assign V, D and J gene segments. For a sequence to be retained, at least a six-nucleotide match to both a V gene segment and a J gene segment was required. Rearrangements were classified as productive when the CDR3 lacked stop codons and remained in frame with V and J, and all other rearrangements were classified as non-productive. Following IMGT convention, CDR3 was defined as the stretch from the second conserved V-encoded cysteine to the conserved J-encoded phenylalanine. In an earlier analysis of 587 of the donors, sequences lacking an unambiguous match to a single V gene segment were excluded. In an earlier analysis of several hundred of the donors, a V segment was called functional when productive rearrangements were above 56.7%, and segregating when the standard deviation between donors exceeded 5%. A statistical classification framework was developed to diagnose cytomegalovirus status using the catalog of TCR beta chain sequences. V and J gene assignment, in a later analysis, came from comparing TCR nucleotide sequences with IMGT/GENE-DB human TR gene sequences. In a later analysis, CDR3 sequences and most-parsimonious VDJ recombination scenarios were assigned using the TCRdist pipeline. In a later analysis, each TCR beta chain was defined by its CDR3 amino acid sequence together with its V-gene family, and reads lacking a unique V-gene family were excluded. A later analysis removed 592 highly shared, low-generation-probability nucleotide sequences to deal with suspected cross-contamination and a sequencing artifact. In a later analysis, a clonal expansion index for each public chain was calculated from normalized within-repertoire ranks of inferred template counts. In a later analysis, generation probabilities were computed with a VDJ recombination model fitted to out-of-frame rearrangements, and the resulting probabilities were checked against IGoR. In a later analysis, TCR-TCR, TCR-HLA and TCR-CMV co-occurrence was scored with hypergeometric tests, and a repertoire-size bias correction was applied to TCR pairs. In a later analysis, false discovery rates were estimated by permuting HLA or CMV assignments 20 times. A later analysis grouped co-occurring TCRs with DBSCAN, adding TCRdist sequence similarity when clustering within HLA-allele-positive subsets. Repertoires with fewer than 30,000 or more than 120,000 public chains, plus five repertoires with anomalous nucleotide sharing, were excluded from co-occurrence clustering. In its TCRdb copy, this immuneACCESS table keeps in-frame sequences only and misses some clones. Where compared with another copy, unresolved V genes explain less than half of these, and the others have no known cause. That table is the source of V, J and clone size, and D and trimming were worked out from the DNA. This sample lists under 150,000 clones; around 78% were detected once. Around 6.6% of the sample comes from the top ten.

The cohort consisted of hundreds of healthy bone marrow donors. All cohort members were sampled while nominally healthy, although unrecorded immune exposures were likely present. The donor was CMV seropositive and belonged to the group of 250 to 300 seropositive cohort members. A peripheral blood sample was collected from each donor, and TCR beta sequencing was performed on peripheral blood mononuclear cells. The Qiagen DNeasy Blood Extraction Kit was used to extract genomic DNA from the blood cell samples. Sample: PBMCs. The TCR originated in a woman in her thirties or forties in good health and CMV-seropositive. This receptor chain uses TRBV2 and TRBJ1-1; no D gene is confidently identified. The nucleotide sequence is TGTGCCAGCAGTGAAGCTGAACGGACTGAAGCTTTCTTT. This encodes CASSEAERTEAFF.